This TCR beta chain was found in a study of OX40 agonist ivuxolimab in advanced cancers. Turning to the study itself: Of mixed ages from about 23 to 85 and averaging approximately 60 years, the group was about 80% male.

The protocol was immunoSEQ multiplex PCR, while the TCRdb copy is restricted to in-frame clones and leaves out a portion. The repertoire holds about 25,000 clones, approximately 86% seen once, with 40% to 50% in the top ten. Only a few counts were recorded for this clone. Its antigen is undetermined. Study results and caveats: The specificity for antigen of the expanded peripheral T cells was not determined. CD8+ T cells were the subset that, on average, had more expanded clones than CD4+. Among some nonresponders, normalized T-cell clonal expansion was also low.

Germline loops: CDR1 SGHVS, CDR2 FQNEAQ. Trimming removed 2 bases from V and 2 bases from J; junction bases left unmatched: 9. The length of the CDR3 is 17 residues. J is TRBJ2-1 and V is TRBV7-8; 7 bases map to TRBD2. This receptor was identified in an adult with an advanced solid tumor such as melanoma, head and neck, liver or kidney cancer. This specimen consisted of CD4+ or CD8+ T cells sorted from blood, obtained in a trial of the OX40 agonist ivuxolimab. The DNA for the CDR3 is TGTGCCAGCAGCTTAATGAGTGGCGGGGGTACCTACAATGAGCAGTTCTTC. Translated, it gives CASSLMSGGGTYNEQFF.